This TCR beta chain appears in the sequencing data of a study of T cell changes during pregnancy in multiple sclerosis. This CDR3 has 17 amino acids. Germline V gives CDR1 SGHNT, CDR2 YENEEA. Losses at the gene ends were 4 bases for V and 7 bases for J; bases not matched to a gene: 7. TCRdb's copy holds only in-frame clones and misses some; the assay was immunoSEQ multiplex PCR. This sample yields 30,000 to 45,000 clones, of which about nine tenths are seen a single time; approximately 26% belongs to the top ten. This clonotype was sampled from a female donor with multiple sclerosis, enrolled in a pregnancy study. The gene calls are TRBV11-3 and TRBJ2-1; 16 positions match TRBD2. Sequenced here: CD8+ T cells from peripheral blood mononuclear cells, sampled before pregnancy. The DNA for the CDR3 is TGTGCCAGCAGCTCCGGGACTAGCGGGGGGGCCCGGAATGAGCAGTTCTTC. Translating gives CASSSGTSGGARNEQFF.